This is a list of T cell receptor beta chains from one sample in a study of Ad26.COV2.S vaccination and SARS-CoV-2 variants. The repertoire was sequenced with immunoSEQ multiplex PCR; TCRdb's copy has only in-frame clones and lacks some. Seen here are 300,000 to 500,000 clones, roughly nine tenths observed once, and the top ten hold approximately 3.7%. The specimen comprised peripheral blood, sampled in a trial of Ad26.COV2.S vaccine versus placebo. All receptors come from a person between 18 and 65 years old who received the Ad26.COV2.S COVID-19 vaccine or a placebo. Both conserved end residues are part of each CDR3. The order of the fields is V gene, J gene, CDR3 protein.

TRBV7-9,TRBJ1-1,CASSPSGGAEAFF
TRBV30,TRBJ1-5,CAWSGTGGNQPQHF
TRBV21-1,TRBJ2-5,CASTPGAGKETQYF
TRBV12-2,TRBJ2-5,CASRLALGLVPQETQYF
TRBV6-2/TRBV6-3,TRBJ1-2,CASSPDRNYGYTF
TRBV7-7,TRBJ2-5,CASSQGLAGGQETQYF
TRBV15,TRBJ2-1,CATSREGALGSVEQFF
TRBV5-1,TRBJ2-2,CASSSLGTSGGINTGELFF
TRBV10-2,TRBJ1-2,CASRADGRNYGYTF
TRBV3-1/TRBV3-2,TRBJ2-2,CASSPPRVGSPGELFF
TRBV29-1,TRBJ2-3,CSTTQRGGIDTQYF
TRBV4-1,TRBJ1-1,CASSQGRTVNTEAFF
TRBV12-3/TRBV12-4,TRBJ1-1,CASRGAANTEAFF
TRBV7-9,TRBJ1-2,CASSLDSTYGYTF
TRBV6-5,TRBJ1-1,CASSKGGSHTEAFF
TRBV14,TRBJ1-1,CASSLQGYTEAFF
TRBV3-1/TRBV3-2,TRBJ2-7,CASSPLGQAHEQYF
TRBV4-2,TRBJ1-6,CASSQAPLVGDSNSPLHF
TRBV12-3/TRBV12-4,TRBJ1-1,CASSLASGLAFF
TRBV6-5,TRBJ1-4,CASIITGTAREKLFF
TRBV19,TRBJ2-5,CASSKSQQETQYF
TRBV11-2,TRBJ2-1,CASSTTSASYNEQFF
TRBV3-1/TRBV3-2,TRBJ1-2,CASSLRGPYGYTF
TRBV10-1,TRBJ1-4,CASSRGRSTNEKLFF
TRBV6-2/TRBV6-3,TRBJ2-4,CASSYPRGGDKNIQYF
TRBV2,TRBJ2-2,CASRTGETGELFF
TRBV7-9,TRBJ2-5,CASSQMTGKETQYF
TRBV5-4,TRBJ2-5,CASSLAPTGVETQYF
TRBV27,TRBJ1-1,CASSLFSVNTEAFF
TRBV15,TRBJ2-1,CATSRELVWGSYNEQFF
TRBV6-1,TRBJ2-7,CASSEDGTGFYEQYF
TRBV11-1,TRBJ2-3,CASSFARTPTVDTQYF
TRBV7-9,TRBJ1-2,CASSLERGYGYTF
TRBV10-3,TRBJ2-3,CATGGSTTADTQYF
TRBV19,TRBJ2-3,CASSSGAGTSTDTQYF
TRBV10-1,TRBJ2-1,CASSLSGSNEQFF
TRBV10-3,TRBJ1-5,CAISESGTGTALNQPQHF
TRBV2,TRBJ1-1,CASNRGRGLNTEAFF
TRBV2,TRBJ2-7,CASSQQGYEQYF
TRBV4-1,TRBJ1-5,CASSLGPWGNQPQHF
TRBV10-3,TRBJ1-5,CAISDVRGVDQPQHF
TRBV2,TRBJ1-1,CASRAYDRGGTEAFF
TRBV4-1,TRBJ1-5,CASSQYTGSNQPQHF